These 12 T cell receptor beta chains were all obtained from the same sample, sequenced in a study of human T cells and chemical hapten exposure. MiXCR was run by TCRdb on the RACE reads, yielding one entry per CDR3 protein. The profile shows about 89,000 distinct CDR3 sequences, 9.5% to 12% of them singletons. Time point here: patch test 2, 6 weeks after DPC sensitization. Stated treatment: therapeutic diphenylcyclopropenone sensitization with weekly scalp DPC. Sequencing used whole blood, obtained in connection with sensitization to the hapten diphenylcyclopropenone (DPC). Receptors originate from a man aged 35-49 years with alopecia areata. Some clones in this sample may be carry-over from other donors' samples.

This clonotype was counted many times. The CDR3 DNA follows: TGTGCCAGCAGCGCGACTAGCGGCCGCTCGGCGCAGTATTTT. Translating it yields CASSATSGRSAQYF. The V call is TRBV9, the J call TRBJ2-3; 9 bases agree with TRBD2. The length of the CDR3 is 14 residues. The germline V gene encodes CDR1 SGDLS and CDR2 YYNGEE. V was pared by 3 bases and J by 10 bases, with 9 bases of the junction left unmatched.

This chain's CDR3 is CASSADTGTATDTQYF. For the CDR3, the DNA is TGCGCCAGCAGCGCAGATACAGGGACAGCCACAGATACGCAGTATTTT. J is TRBJ2-3 and V is TRBV5-1; TRBD1 matches 7 bases. CDR1 is SGHRS, CDR2 YFSETQ, per germline. CDR3 length: 16 amino acids. Trimming took 4 bases from V and 2 from J; bases not matched to a gene: 10.

This clonotype came up many times. The CDR3 DNA follows: TGTGCCAGCAGCTTGGAGAAGACTGAAGCTTTCTTT. The encoded protein is CASSLEKTEAFF. The chain joins TRBV11-3 to TRBJ1-1; no firm D call. V was shortened by 3 bases and J by 5 bases, with 7 bases between the two germline ends. Germline V CDR1 and CDR2: SGHNT, YENEEA. This CDR3 has 12 amino acids.

The V and J genes are TRBV10-3 and TRBJ2-7, with 8 bases lining up with TRBD2. The CDR3 consists of 16 residues. The trim removed 0 bases at V and 2 bases at J, leaving 6 bases unmatched. Germline V gene data show CDR1 as ENHRY and CDR2 as SYGVKD. The CDR3 sequence: CAISESAAGAPYEQYF. DNA for the CDR3: TGTGCCATCAGTGAGTCGGCAGCGGGAGCCCCCTACGAGCAGTACTTC.

This clonotype has more than one count but fewer than ten. A junction end diverges from the germline sequence, so it may reflect a read error. The rearrangement uses TRBV20-1 and TRBJ1-2; D not resolved. The CDR3 loop spans 13 amino acids. Germline lookup yields CDR1 DFQATT and CDR2 SNEGSKA (reference sequence). DNA for the CDR3: TGCAGTGCTAGAGTACAACAGCCACAACCTCCTCTCTTC. It encodes CSARVQQPQPPLF.

The sample holds a few counts of this clonotype. The chain has TRBV20-1 and TRBJ1-1, with D unresolved. The V gene lost 7 bases and the J gene lost 4 bases, with 19 bases spanning the gap. Germline values: CDR1 DFQATT, CDR2 SNEGSKA (reference sequence). This CDR3 contains 14 residues. The CDR3: CSGRSSKRGTEAFF. CDR3 coding DNA: TGCAGTGGGAGGTCGTCGAAGCGGGGCACTGAAGCTTTCTTT.

This chain links TRBV9 with TRBJ2-1, with D maybe TRBD2 (6 bases). Per germline, CDR1 SGDLS and CDR2 YYNGEE. The CDR3 covers 14 residues. Trimming took off 4 bases at V and 4 bases at J, with 12 bases between the two ends. The CDR3 reads CASSSSGTYNEQFF. The CDR3 DNA reads as TGTGCCAGCAGCAGTTCCGGGACTTACAATGAGCAGTTCTTC.

The V call is TRBV7-9, the J call TRBJ2-3; no reliable D call. The germline CDR1 and CDR2 sequences are SEHNR and FQNEAQ (reference sequence). The CDR3 runs to 14 residues. The ends were cut back, 3 bases at V and 1 base at J, with 8 bases in the middle. In DNA, the CDR3 is TGTGCCAGCAGCTTTTCGACCCGCACAGATACGCAGTATTTT. Amino acids: CASSFSTRTDTQYF. Full variable domain (remainder filled in from reference TRBV7-9 and TRBJ2-3): DTGVSQNPRHKITKRGQNVTFRCDPISEHNRLYWYRQTLGQGPEFLTYFQNEAQLEKSRLLSDRFSAERPKGSFSTLEIQRTEQGDSAMYLCASSFSTRTDTQYFGPGTRLTVL.

The chain links TRBV7-2 to TRBJ2-2; 8 nucleotides align to TRBD2. The CDR3 has 18 amino acids. Trimming removed 2 bases from V and 5 bases from J; junction bases left unmatched: 13. Germline loops: CDR1 SGHTA, CDR2 FQGNSA. The CDR3 DNA follows: TGTGCCAGCAGCTTACGTGCCAGGGCAATAGCGGGAACCGGGGAGCTGTTTTTT. Translation: CASSLRARAIAGTGELFF.

This clonotype was recorded many times. The rearrangement uses TRBV27 and TRBJ1-5; 10 bases are shared with TRBD1. Germline V gene data show CDR1 as MNHEY and CDR2 as SMNVEV (reference sequence). The CDR3 consists of 15 residues. Trimming cost V 5 bases and J 3 bases; bases outside gene matches: 4. The CDR3 here is CASSARQGANQPQHF. The CDR3 bases are TGTGCCAGCAGTGCACGACAGGGGGCCAATCAGCCCCAGCATTTT.

This clonotype was observed a handful of times. The chain joins TRBV10-3 to TRBJ2-3, with TRBD2 matching over 10 bases. With V trimmed by 3 bases and J by 5 bases, 8 bases remained unmatched. Germline V gene sequence: CDR1 ENHRY, CDR2 SYGVKD. The CDR3 covers 16 residues. The CDR3: CAISERASGSLDTQYF. The DNA of the CDR3 is TGTGCCATCAGTGAAAGGGCTAGCGGGAGTTTAGATACGCAGTATTTT.

This clonotype was recorded at least ten times. The V gene is TRBV18, the J gene TRBJ1-5; D ambiguous. Germline V gives CDR1 KGHSH, CDR2 LQKENI. The V and J ends lost 0 bases and 5 bases respectively, with 14 bases between them. The CDR3 runs to 16 residues. The CDR3, as DNA: TGTGCCAGCTCACCACCGCCCGGGTACCCTGATCAGCCCCAGCATTTT. This sequence encodes CASSPPPGYPDQPQHF.